Reported below is one T cell receptor beta chain. Its antigen is unknown. Other DNA sequences in the same sample also yield this CDR3. Naive CD4+ cells were CD45RA-selected; the remaining cells were memory. This record belongs to a study of shared clonotypes between healthy human individuals. Study results and caveats: Across a few donors, naive CD4 shared around 5.1%, naive CD8 under 4%, memory CD4 less than 2.5%, memory CD8 0.4% to 0.5%. Larger estimated richness was generally seen in naive subsets than in memory subsets. Clonotypes which were not shared had lower generation probabilities than clonotypes that all four donors shared.

Sequencing used immunoSEQ multiplex PCR; TCRdb keeps in-frame clones, though not all of them. The sample has 2 million to 2.5 million clones, 85% to 95% seen once. Sequenced sample: naive CD4+ T cells sorted from blood. The subset here: CD45RA+ positively selected. The source of this sequence is a man between 18 and 29 years old in good health.

The CDR3 DNA is TGCGCCAGCAGCTTGATGACCCTTAGCACAGATACGCAGTATTTT. Protein sequence: CASSLMTLSTDTQYF. The chain uses TRBV5-1 and TRBJ2-3; D uncertain. In germline, CDR1 is SGHRS, CDR2 YFSETQ. The CDR3 covers 15 residues. V was clipped by 1 base and J by 0 bases, with 9 bases between them.